This T cell receptor beta chain was identified during a study of shared clonotypes between healthy human individuals. Assay: immunoSEQ multiplex PCR; the TCRdb copy retains only in-frame clones and omits some. The data show about 2 million clones, about 95% seen once. Naive CD8 cells lacked CD45RO, underwent positive selection for CCR7 and left out terminally differentiated effector memory CD45RA+ cells. Concerning this clone itself: The antigen is undetermined.

In germline, CDR1 is SGHRS, CDR2 YFSETQ. CDR3 length equals 16 residues. Germline trimming cut 5 bases from V and 4 bases from J; bases unmatched to any gene: 12. Study-wide findings and caveats: Estimated clonotype richness was generally higher in naive than memory subsets. Shared across a few donors were roughly 4.8% of the naive CD4 clonotypes. Blood was the only sampled material, and tissue repertoires likely differ. Sequencing depth was predicted to influence how clonotypes are shared among donors.

Sequenced sample: naive CD8+ T cells sorted from blood. The TCR comes from a man aged 18 to 35 in good health. The V and J genes are TRBV5-1 and TRBJ1-2; TRBD1 matches at 9 bases. The CDR3 DNA reads as TGCGCCAGCAGGTCCGGGACAGGGACCTCTAGCTATGGCTACACCTTC. Translating it yields CASRSGTGTSSYGYTF.